Presented here are 9 T cell receptor beta chains from one specimen sequenced in a study of control samples from healthy donors and cancer patients. Sequencing used immunoSEQ multiplex PCR; TCRdb keeps in-frame clones, though not all of them. This sample has about 110,000 clones, with roughly 90% found just once. Sequencing was carried out using blood. These receptors were taken from a woman aged 45-65 years in good health.

V is TRBV5-1 and J is TRBJ1-2; unclear D gene. The CDR3 covers 13 residues. From germline, CDR1 is SGHRS and CDR2 YFSETQ. The V end was cut by 0 bases, the J end by 4 bases, with 7 bases between. The CDR3 nucleotides read TGCGCCAGCAGCTTGGGACTGACCTATGGCTACACCTTC. Protein product: CASSLGLTYGYTF.

This rearrangement joins TRBV5-8 to TRBJ1-5, with 8 positions matching TRBD1. The CDR3 is 14 amino acids. V was pared by 3 bases and J by 6 bases, with 5 bases of the junction left unmatched. CDR1 and CDR2 from the germline V gene are SGHTS and YDEGEE. CDR3 nucleotides: TGTGCCAGCAGCTCTTCAGGGGGCTCTCAGCCCCAGCATTTT. This gives the protein CASSSSGGSQPQHF. Full variable domain (missing parts from reference TRBV5-8 and TRBJ1-5): EAGVTQSPTHLIKTRGQQATLRCSPISGHTSVYWYQQALGLGLQFLLWYDEGEERNRGNFPPRFSGRQFPNYSSELNVNALELEDSALYLCASSSSGGSQPQHFGDGTRLSIL.

CDR3 nucleotide sequence: TGCGCCAGCAGCCCGATGACTAGCGGAGACAATGAGCAGTTCTTC. It codes for CASSPMTSGDNEQFF. The chain joins TRBV4-1 to TRBJ2-1; TRBD2 matches 9 bases. V gave up 4 bases and J gave up 5 bases; unmatched junction bases: 6. The CDR3 spans 15 residues. Germline-derived CDR1 and CDR2 are MGHRA and YSYEKL.

This chain joins TRBV29-1 and TRBJ1-5; the match to TRBD1 covers 7 bases. The V gene end was trimmed by 6 bases and the J gene end by 4 bases; junction bases not matched to a gene: 6. The CDR3 length is 13 residues. CDR1 is SQVTM and CDR2 is ANQGSEA in the germline V gene. Here the CDR3 DNA reads TGCAGCGTAAAGGGGGCAGTTAATCAGCCCCAGCATTTT. It yields the protein CSVKGAVNQPQHF.

This sequence joins TRBV4-3 and TRBJ2-1, with 7 bases identical to TRBD2. Germline-derived CDR1 and CDR2 are LGHNA and YSLEER. The CDR3 is made up of 16 amino acids. Trimming took 4 bases from V and 7 from J; bases not matched to a gene: 13. This CDR3 reads CASSPRHEGGVNEQFF. The CDR3 DNA reads as TGCGCCAGCAGCCCACGCCACGAGGGAGGGGTAAATGAGCAGTTCTTC.

The chain couples TRBV27 to TRBJ2-1, with TRBD2 identical over 7 bases. This CDR3 has 14 amino acids. Germline V gives CDR1 MNHEY, CDR2 SMNVEV (reference sequence). V lost 5 bases, J lost 9 bases, and 10 bases stayed unmatched. CDR3 in DNA: TGTGCCAGCAGTCGGGCCGCGGGCGGGGGTGAGCAGTTCTTC. This sequence encodes CASSRAAGGGEQFF.

In this sample, this clone turned up once. The chain recombines TRBV18 with TRBJ2-1; tentatively, D is TRBD1 or TRBD2 (6 bases each). V was shortened by 3 bases and J by 9 bases, with 21 bases between the two germline ends. The CDR3 spans 16 residues. Germline values: CDR1 KGHSH, CDR2 LQKENI. The DNA for the CDR3 is TGTGCCAGCTCACCTCTTTCGGGGGCTGAGGTTAGTGAGCAGTTCTTC. Translating it yields CASSPLSGAEVSEQFF.

The genes are TRBV15 and TRBJ2-3; 7 bases are shared with TRBD1. Looked up from germline, CDR1 is LNHNV and CDR2 is YYDKDF (reference sequence). The CDR3 is made up of 17 amino acids. J lost 0 bases, V lost 3 bases, and 9 bases had no gene match. Here the CDR3 reads CATSRAPDRASTDTQYF. CDR3 bases: TGTGCCACCAGCAGGGCTCCCGACAGGGCTAGCACAGATACGCAGTATTTT. Full variable domain (missing parts from reference TRBV15 and TRBJ2-3): DAMVIQNPRYQVTQFGKPVTLSCSQTLNHNVMYWYQQKSSQAPKLLFHYYDKDFNNEADTPDNFQSRRPNTSFCFLDIRSPGLGDTAMYLCATSRAPDRASTDTQYFGPGTRLTVL.

The V gene is TRBV5-1, the J gene TRBJ1-2, with unresolved D. From germline, CDR1 is SGHRS and CDR2 YFSETQ. CDR3 length: 12 residues. With 4 bases removed from V and 7 bases from J, the gap between germline ends came to 11 bases. CDR3 protein: CASSPGRFGYTF. The CDR3, as DNA: TGCGCCAGCAGCCCGGGAAGGTTTGGCTACACCTTC.